This paragraph reports one T cell receptor (beta chain). The CDR3 consists of 16 residues. V was pared by 0 bases and J by 2 bases, with 7 bases of the junction left unmatched. Germline CDR1 is DFQATT and CDR2 is SNEGSKA (reference sequence). These data originate in a study of blood T cells in healthy people across ages. Sample-barcoded 5' priming and a J-beta primer mix drove a second PCR of roughly 6 to 12 cycles. A single record per CDR3 protein comes from TCRdb applying MiXCR to the 5' RACE reads. Here the sample spans 1.5 million to 2 million distinct CDR3 sequences, approximately 32% being singletons.

Source material: blood. The chain has TRBV20-1 and TRBJ2-3; TRBD1 matches 8 bases. The sequence was obtained from a young woman in good health. CDR3: CSARDLLGQVTDTQYF. The CDR3 DNA follows: TGCAGTGCTAGAGATCTCCTGGGACAGGTCACAGATACGCAGTATTTT.